This T cell receptor (beta chain) was profiled in a study of T cell responses to AZD1222 COVID-19 vaccine. The trim removed 0 bases at V and 9 bases at J, leaving 4 bases unmatched. The CDR3 is 13 residues long. Germline CDR1 and CDR2: MNHEY and SVGAGI. Repertoires were generated with immunoSEQ multiplex PCR, while TCRdb's copy carries only in-frame clones and drops some. The data hold about 120,000 clones, with 70% to 90% observed a single time. The input for sequencing was peripheral blood, taken on day 0 of MenACWY control vaccination. This TCR came from an adult in good health. The chain employs TRBV6-5 and TRBJ1-1, with TRBD1 matching over 7 bases. The CDR3 reads CASSYSNRGKAFF. CDR3 bases: TGTGCCAGCAGTTACTCGAACAGGGGAAAAGCTTTCTTT.